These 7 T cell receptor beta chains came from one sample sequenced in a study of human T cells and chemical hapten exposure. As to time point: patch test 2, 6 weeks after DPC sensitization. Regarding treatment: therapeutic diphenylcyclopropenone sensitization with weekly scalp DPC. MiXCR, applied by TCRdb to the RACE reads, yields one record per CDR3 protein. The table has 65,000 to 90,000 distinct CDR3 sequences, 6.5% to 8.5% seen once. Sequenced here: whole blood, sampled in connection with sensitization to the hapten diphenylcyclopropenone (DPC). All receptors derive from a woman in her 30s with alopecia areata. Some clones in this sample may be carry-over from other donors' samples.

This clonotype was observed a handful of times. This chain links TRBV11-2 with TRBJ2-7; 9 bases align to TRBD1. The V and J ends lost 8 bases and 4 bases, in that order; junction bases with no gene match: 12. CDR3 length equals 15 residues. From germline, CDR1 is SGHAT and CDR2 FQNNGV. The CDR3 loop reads CASLRTGTGKYEQYF. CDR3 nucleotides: TGTGCCAGCTTACGCACCGGGACAGGGAAATACGAGCAGTACTTC.

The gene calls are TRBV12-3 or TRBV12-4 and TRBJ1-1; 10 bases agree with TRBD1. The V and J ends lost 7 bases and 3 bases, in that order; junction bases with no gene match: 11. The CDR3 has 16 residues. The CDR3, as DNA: TGTGCCAGCACTAGCGGGACAGGGGCCCAGGACACTGAAGCTTTCTTT. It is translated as CASTSGTGAQDTEAFF.

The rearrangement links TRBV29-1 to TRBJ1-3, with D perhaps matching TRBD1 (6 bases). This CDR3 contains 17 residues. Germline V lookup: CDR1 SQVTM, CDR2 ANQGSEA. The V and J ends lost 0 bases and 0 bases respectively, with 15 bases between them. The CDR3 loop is CSVEDGSRGPSGNTIYF. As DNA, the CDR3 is TGCAGCGTTGAAGACGGGTCTCGGGGGCCCTCTGGAAACACCATATATTTT.

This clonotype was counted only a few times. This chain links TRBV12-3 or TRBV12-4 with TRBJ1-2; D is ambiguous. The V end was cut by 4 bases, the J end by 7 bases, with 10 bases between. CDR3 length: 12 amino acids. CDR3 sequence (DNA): TGTGCCAGCAGTTCGAGCGCCTTTGGCTACACCTTC. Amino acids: CASSSSAFGYTF.

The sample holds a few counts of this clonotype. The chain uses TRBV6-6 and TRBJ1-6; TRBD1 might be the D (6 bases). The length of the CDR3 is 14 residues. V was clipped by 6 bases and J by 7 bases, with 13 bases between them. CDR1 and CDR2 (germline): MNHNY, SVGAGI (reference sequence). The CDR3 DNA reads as TGTGCCAGCAGCCCAGCGGGGGCAAATTCACCCCTCCACTTT. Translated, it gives CASSPAGANSPLHF.

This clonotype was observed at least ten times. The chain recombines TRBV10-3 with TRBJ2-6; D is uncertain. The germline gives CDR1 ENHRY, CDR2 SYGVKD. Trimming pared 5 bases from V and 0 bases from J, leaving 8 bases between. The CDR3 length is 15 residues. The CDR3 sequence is CAISRGVSGANVLTF. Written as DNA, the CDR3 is TGTGCCATCAGTCGTGGCGTCTCTGGGGCCAACGTCCTGACTTTC.

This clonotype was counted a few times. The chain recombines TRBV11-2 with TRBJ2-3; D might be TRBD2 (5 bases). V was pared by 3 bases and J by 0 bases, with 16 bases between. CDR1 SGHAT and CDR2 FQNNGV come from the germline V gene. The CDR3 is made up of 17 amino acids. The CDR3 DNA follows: TGTGCCAGCAGCTTGCTTTGGACTTCCCCTAGCACAGATACGCAGTATTTT. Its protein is CASSLLWTSPSTDTQYF.